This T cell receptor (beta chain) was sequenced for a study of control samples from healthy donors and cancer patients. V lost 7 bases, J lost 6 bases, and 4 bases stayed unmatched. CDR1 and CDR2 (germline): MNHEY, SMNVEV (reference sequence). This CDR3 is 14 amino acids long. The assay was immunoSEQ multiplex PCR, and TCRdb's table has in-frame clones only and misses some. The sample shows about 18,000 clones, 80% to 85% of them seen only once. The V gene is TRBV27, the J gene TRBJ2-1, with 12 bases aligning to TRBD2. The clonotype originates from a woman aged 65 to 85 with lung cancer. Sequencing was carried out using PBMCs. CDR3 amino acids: CASTLAGGSNEQFF. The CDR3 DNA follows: TGTGCCAGCACCCTAGCGGGAGGGAGCAATGAGCAGTTCTTC.